The T cell receptor (beta chain) described here comes from a study of blood T cell repertoires in COVID-19. Here immunoSEQ multiplex PCR was the method, and the copy in TCRdb shows in-frame clones only, minus some. The data contain roughly 270,000 clones, about 85% of them singletons. The germline V gene encodes CDR1 MDHEN and CDR2 SYDVKM. There are 15 residues in the CDR3. V trimming: 7 bases; J trimming: 0 bases; junction bases outside the gene matches: 8. Sequencing was done on a sample of PBMCs or T cells enriched from blood (not recorded which). This chain connects TRBV28 to TRBJ2-7; 8 positions agree with TRBD2. This clonotype was sampled from a woman aged 50 to 60 who had recovered from COVID-19. DNA for the CDR3: TGTGCCAGCACCCCCCTTAGCGGGATCTCCTACGAGCAGTACTTC. This sequence encodes CASTPLSGISYEQYF. The full variable domain, completed using reference TRBV28 and TRBJ2-7, is DVKVTQSSRYLVKRTGEKVFLECVQDMDHENMFWYRQDPGLGLRLIYFSYDVKMKEKGDIPEGYSVSREKKERFSLILESASTNQTSMYLCASTPLSGISYEQYFGPGTRLTVT.